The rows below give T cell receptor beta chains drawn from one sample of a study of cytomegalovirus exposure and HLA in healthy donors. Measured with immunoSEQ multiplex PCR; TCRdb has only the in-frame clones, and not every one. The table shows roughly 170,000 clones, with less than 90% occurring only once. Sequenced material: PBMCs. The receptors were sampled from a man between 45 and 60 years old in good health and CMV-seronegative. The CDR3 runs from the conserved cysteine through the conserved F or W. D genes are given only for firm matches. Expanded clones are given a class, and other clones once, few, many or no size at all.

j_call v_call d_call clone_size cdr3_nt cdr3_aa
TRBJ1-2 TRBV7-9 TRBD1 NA TGTGCCAGCAGCTCGGACAGGGCGTATGGCTACACCTTC CASSSDRAYGYTF
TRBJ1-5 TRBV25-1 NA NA TGTGCCAGCAGTGAATATCCGGGAGGACAGCCCCAGCATTTT CASSEYPGGQPQHF
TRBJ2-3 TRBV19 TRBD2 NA TGTGCCAGTAGTAGGGGGGCTAGCGGGAGTGGTACAGATACGCAGTATTTT CASSRGASGSGTDTQYF
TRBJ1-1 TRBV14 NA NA TGTGCCAGCAGCCAAGATGGAATGGTCAGGATAAACACTGAAGCTTTCTTT CASSQDGMVRINTEAFF
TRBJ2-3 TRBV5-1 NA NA TGCGCCAGCAGCTTGTTCGACGACTCCCATTCCTTCACAGATACGCAGTATTTT CASSLFDDSHSFTDTQYF
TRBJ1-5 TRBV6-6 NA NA TGTGCCAGCATGGTTGGGACTAATCAGCCCCAGCATTTT CASMVGTNQPQHF
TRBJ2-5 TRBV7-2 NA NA TGTGCCAGCAGCCCCATACTCGAGACCCAGTACTTC CASSPILETQYF
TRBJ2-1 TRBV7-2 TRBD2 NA TGTGCCAGCAGCCCCCTTTTTAGTAGCGGGAGGAGTGAGCAGTTCTTC CASSPLFSSGRSEQFF
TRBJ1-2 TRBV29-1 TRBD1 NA TGCAGCGTCTCCGGACAGGGGCATGGCTACACCTTC CSVSGQGHGYTF
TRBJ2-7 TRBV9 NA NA TGTGCCAGCAGCCAGTGGGAGTACGCAAAACAGTACTTC CASSQWEYAKQYF
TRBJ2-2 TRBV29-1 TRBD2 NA TGCAGCGTTTCCGGGACTAGCGGGAGGTCTAGATTCACCGGGGAGCTGTTTTTT CSVSGTSGRSRFTGELFF
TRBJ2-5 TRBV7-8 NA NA TGTGCCAGCAGCTTAGCGGGGCGGCAGAGAGAGACCCAGTACTTC CASSLAGRQRETQYF
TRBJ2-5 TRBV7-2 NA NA TGTGCCAGCAGGTGGACAGTACAAGAGACCCAGTACTTC CASRWTVQETQYF
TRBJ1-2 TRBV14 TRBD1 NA TGTGCCAGCAGCCAAGAAGGGACAGGATATGGCTACACCTTC CASSQEGTGYGYTF
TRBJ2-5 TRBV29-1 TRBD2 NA TGCAGCGTTGCTCGAGGCCTAGCGGAAGAGACCCAGTACTTC CSVARGLAEETQYF
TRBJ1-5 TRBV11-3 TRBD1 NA TGTGCCAGCAGCTTACCAGGAGGACAGGTGCTCAATCAGCCCCAGCATTTT CASSLPGGQVLNQPQHF
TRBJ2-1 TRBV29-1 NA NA TGCAGCGTTGGAGTAAGGGACACCGAGCAGTTCTTC CSVGVRDTEQFF
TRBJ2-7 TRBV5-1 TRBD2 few TGCGCCAGCAGCTTCGGACTAGCGGGAGAGTACGAGCAGTACTTC CASSFGLAGEYEQYF
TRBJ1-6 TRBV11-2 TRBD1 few TGTGCCAGCAGCCGTGACAGGGTAATAGGATCACCCCTCCACTTT CASSRDRVIGSPLHF
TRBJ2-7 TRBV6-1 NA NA TGTGCCAGCAGTGTTTTTCGGGACGAGCAGTACTTC CASSVFRDEQYF
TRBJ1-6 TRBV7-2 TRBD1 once TGTGCCAGCAGCTTAGGGGTGGGGACAGCAATTTCACCCCTCCACTTT CASSLGVGTAISPLHF
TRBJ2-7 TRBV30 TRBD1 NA TGTGCCTGGAGTGTGACAGGGGCGCATGAGCAGTACTTC CAWSVTGAHEQYF
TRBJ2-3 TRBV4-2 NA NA TGTGCCAGCAGTGTTGCGGGGGATACGCAGTATTTT CASSVAGDTQYF
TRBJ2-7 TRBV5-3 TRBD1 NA TGTGCCAGAAGCCTGATGGACCGGGACAGGTTTACCTACGAGCAGTACTTC CARSLMDRDRFTYEQYF
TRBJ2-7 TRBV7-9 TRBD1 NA TGTGCCAGCAGCTTTGGGACAGGGCCGTACGAGCAGTACTTC CASSFGTGPYEQYF
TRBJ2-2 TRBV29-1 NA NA TGCAGCGTGCGAGGGGGGGCGTCGCCCGGGGAGCTGTTTTTT CSVRGGASPGELFF
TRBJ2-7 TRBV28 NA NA TGTGCCAGCAGTTTACAGGGGCTCGAGCAGTACTTC CASSLQGLEQYF
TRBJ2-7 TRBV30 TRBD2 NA TGTGCCTGGAGTAGACTAGCGGTCTACGAGCAGTACTTC CAWSRLAVYEQYF
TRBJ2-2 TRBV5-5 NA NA TGTGCCAGCAGCTTGGCCTCGAACACCGGGGAGCTGTTTTTT CASSLASNTGELFF
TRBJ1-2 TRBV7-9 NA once TGTGCCAGCAGCCCCGCAGGGGCTAACTATGGCTACACCTTC CASSPAGANYGYTF
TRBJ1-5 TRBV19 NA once TGTGCCAGTAGTATAGTCCTTGGGGAGGCATTGCGGGATCAGCCCCAGCACTTT CASSIVLGEALRDQPQHF
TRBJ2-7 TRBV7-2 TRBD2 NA TGTGCCAGCAGCATATCAGCGGGAGGGCGACTCTACGAGCAGTACTTC CASSISAGGRLYEQYF
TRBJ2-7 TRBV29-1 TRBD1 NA TGCAGCGTGCCGGGACAGGGGTCCTACGAGCAGTACTTC CSVPGQGSYEQYF
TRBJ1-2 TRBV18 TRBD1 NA TGTGCCAGCTCACTGGACAGGGATGGCTACACCTTC CASSLDRDGYTF
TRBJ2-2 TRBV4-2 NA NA TGTGCCAGCAGCCAAGAAGTTCGCGTTAGCGGCGTAAGATCCGGGGAGCTGTTTTTT CASSQEVRVSGVRSGELFF
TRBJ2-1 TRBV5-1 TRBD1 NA TGCGCCAGCAGCTTTTCGGACAGGGCAATCTCCTACAATGAGCAGTTCTTC CASSFSDRAISYNEQFF
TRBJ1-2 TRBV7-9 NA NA TGTTCCAGCAGCCTACAAGTTCCAGGAACTTATGGCTACACCTTC CSSSLQVPGTYGYTF
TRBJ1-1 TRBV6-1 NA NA TGTGCCAGCAGTCAGACACAGAACACTGAAGCTTTCTTT CASSQTQNTEAFF
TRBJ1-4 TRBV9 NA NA TGTGCCAGCAGCCCCCAGGCGAAAAACTATGAAAAACTGTTTTTT CASSPQAKNYEKLFF
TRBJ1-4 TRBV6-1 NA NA TGTGCGTCGAAGGGGCAGGGGATTGAAAAACTGTTTTTT CASKGQGIEKLFF
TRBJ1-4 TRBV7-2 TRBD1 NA TGTGCCAGCAGGACAGGGGTCGGAGGGAGTGAAAAACTGTTTTTT CASRTGVGGSEKLFF
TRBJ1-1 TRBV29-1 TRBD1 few TGCAGCGTTGAAAAGGGCATAGGTAAAAGGGGGCAGAGGGACACTGAAGCTTTCTTT CSVEKGIGKRGQRDTEAFF
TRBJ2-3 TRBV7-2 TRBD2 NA TGTGCCAGCAGCTTGACTAGCGGGGTCACAGATACGCAGTATTTT CASSLTSGVTDTQYF
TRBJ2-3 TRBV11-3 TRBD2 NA TGTGCCAGCAGCTTAGGCTCACTAGCGGGAGGCCGGAACACAGATACGCAGTATTTT CASSLGSLAGGRNTDTQYF
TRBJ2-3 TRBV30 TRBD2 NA TGTGCCTGGAGTGTTCAGGGACTAGCGGGATCTCACACAGATACGCAGTATTTT CAWSVQGLAGSHTDTQYF
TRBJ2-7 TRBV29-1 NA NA TGCAGCGTTGAAGATCGAGACAGGCTCCACGAGCAGTACTTC CSVEDRDRLHEQYF
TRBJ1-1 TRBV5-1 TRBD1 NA TGCGCCAGCAGCTTAGGGGACAGGAACACTGAAGCTTTCTTT CASSLGDRNTEAFF
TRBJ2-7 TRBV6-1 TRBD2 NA TGTGCCAGCAGTGAGGGGACTAGCGGGAGGGCGAGTCAGTACTTC CASSEGTSGRASQYF
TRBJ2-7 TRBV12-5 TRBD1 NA TGTGCTAGTGGTTTGAGCAGGGGGCAGGGGGAGCAGTACTTC CASGLSRGQGEQYF
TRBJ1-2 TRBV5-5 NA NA TGTGCCAGCAGCAACCGACAGGCGCCGAATGGCTACACCTTC CASSNRQAPNGYTF
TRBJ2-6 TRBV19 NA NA TGTGCCAGTAGGGACTTTCCGTGGGGGGCCAACGTCCTGACTTTC CASRDFPWGANVLTF
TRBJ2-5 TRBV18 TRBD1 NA TGTGCCAGCTCACCAGGGACAGGGCGGGAGACCCAGTACTTC CASSPGTGRETQYF
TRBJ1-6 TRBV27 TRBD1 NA TGTGCCAGCAGTTTTCGGACAGGGCGGAATTCACCCCTCCACTTT CASSFRTGRNSPLHF
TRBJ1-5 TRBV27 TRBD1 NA TGTGCCAGCGGGGGGACAGTCAGCAATCAGCCCCAGCATTTT CASGGTVSNQPQHF
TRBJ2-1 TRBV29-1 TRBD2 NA TGCAGCGTTGCCCAGCGGGGGGGGCGTGAGCAGTTCTTC CSVAQRGGREQFF
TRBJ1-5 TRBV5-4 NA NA TGTGCCAGCAGCTTGGCAGGGGATTCAGGCAATCAGCCCCAGCATTTT CASSLAGDSGNQPQHF
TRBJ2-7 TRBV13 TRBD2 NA TGTGCCAGCAGCTTCTGGCGGGGGGTAAACGAGCAGTACTTC CASSFWRGVNEQYF
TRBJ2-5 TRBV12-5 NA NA TGTGCTAGCAGCCCTAGGGGGGAGACCCAGTACTTC CASSPRGETQYF